This TCR beta chain is drawn from a study of T cells in women clearing cervical HPV infection. About the research overall: Case blood was drawn when the lesion was first found; control blood after infection became undetectable. HLA type stays a possible confounder, typing being limited. Study-wide results and caveats: CIN3+ cases had significantly higher TCR repertoire richness than controls, but evenness did not differ.

Per germline, CDR1 SGHVS and CDR2 FNYEAQ. This CDR3 has 17 residues. Generated by immunoSEQ multiplex PCR, the TCRdb table keeps only in-frame clones and is missing some. Its table lists 30,000 to 35,000 clones. In the case of this clone: Its specificity is unknown. Sequencing ends 3 residues short of the CDR3 end; the germline J gene provides the rest.

This receptor was identified in a woman aged 18-69 years with a cervical HPV16 infection that either progressed to CIN3+ or cleared (not recorded which). Sample: blood buffy coat. V gene TRBV7-6 combines with J gene TRBJ2-3, with TRBD1 identical over 9 bases. The sequenced part of the CDR3 DNA is TGTGCCAGCAGCCCCAATACCGGGACAGGGCACGCGGGGACG. Translation: CASSPNTGTGHAGT. The CDR3 reads in full as CASSPNTGTGHAGTQYF.